The subject of this entry is one T cell receptor beta chain. Its antigen is undetermined. Construction of TCR beta libraries was performed using quantitative 5'-RACE with molecular barcodes. TCRdb ran MiXCR on the 5' RACE reads and lists one entry per CDR3 protein. This table holds some 240,000 distinct CDR3 sequences, about 18% found once. The source of the sample is a study of CD8 T cells in ankylosing spondylitis. Findings and limits, study-wide: Reports say disease-linked clones showed up significantly more in matched ankylosing spondylitis synovial fluid. Some of these motif variants have turned up before, in reports on reactive arthritis synovial fluid and blood.

There are 18 residues in the CDR3. The germline gives CDR1 MDHEN, CDR2 SYDVKM. After removal of 3 bases from V and 5 bases from J, the junction contained 11 bases not matched to a gene. The receptor was derived from a male donor with ankylosing spondylitis or in good health (not recorded which). Sequencing was performed on blood, either unsorted or a sorted T cell fraction (not recorded which). V and J are TRBV28 and TRBJ2-1, with TRBD1 identical over 12 bases. CDR3 DNA: TGTGCCAGCAGTTTTTGGGACAGGGGGCTCTCGGGGCACAATGAGCAGTTCTTC. Its translation is CASSFWDRGLSGHNEQFF.